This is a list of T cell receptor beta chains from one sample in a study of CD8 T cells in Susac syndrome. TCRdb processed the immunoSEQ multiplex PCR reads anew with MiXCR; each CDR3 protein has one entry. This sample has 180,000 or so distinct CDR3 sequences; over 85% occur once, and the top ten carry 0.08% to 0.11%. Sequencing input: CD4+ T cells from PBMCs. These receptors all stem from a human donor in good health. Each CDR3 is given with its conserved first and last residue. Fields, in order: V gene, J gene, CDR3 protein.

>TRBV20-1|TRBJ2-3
CSANSRIGGWDTDTQYF
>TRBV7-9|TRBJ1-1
CASSFGREAFF
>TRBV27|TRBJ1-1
CASSPFLWNTEAFF
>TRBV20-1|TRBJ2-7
CSGSETTGGQYF
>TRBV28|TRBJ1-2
CASRVGHLVGGRYGYTF
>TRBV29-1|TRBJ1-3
CSVDAGGNTIYF
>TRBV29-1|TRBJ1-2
CSVVTDGYTF
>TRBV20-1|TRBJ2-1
CSASPELGTSEQFF
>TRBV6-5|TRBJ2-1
CASSIGDSYNEQFF
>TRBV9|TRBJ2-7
CASSAFLIQGGEQYF
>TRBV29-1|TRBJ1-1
CSVGATEAFF
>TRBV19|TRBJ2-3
CASSIGTDTQYF
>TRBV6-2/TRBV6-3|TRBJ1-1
CASNYVGDSEAFF
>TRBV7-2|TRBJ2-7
CASSLSRGGHYEQYF
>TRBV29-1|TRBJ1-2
CSAPTVVRGGYTF
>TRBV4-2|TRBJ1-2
CASGGPYGYTF
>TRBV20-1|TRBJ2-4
CSGIIDETKNIQYF
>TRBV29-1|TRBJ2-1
CSVGGRREATYNEQFF
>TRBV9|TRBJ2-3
CASSGGRGADTQYF
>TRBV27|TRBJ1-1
CASVEPMQRRNTEAFF
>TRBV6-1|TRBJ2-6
CASRGGEGYGANVLTF
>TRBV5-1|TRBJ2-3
CARWTGAVKDTQYF
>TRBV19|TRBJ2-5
CASRRTGEETQYF
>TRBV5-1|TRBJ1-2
CASRASFQAAYGYTF
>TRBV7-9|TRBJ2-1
CASSAWGTYNEQFF
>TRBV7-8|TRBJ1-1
CASSLHRGNTEAFF
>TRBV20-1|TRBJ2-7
CSATWGTNEQYF
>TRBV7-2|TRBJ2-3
CASSYQIAGGREDTQYF
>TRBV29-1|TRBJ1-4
CSVGGGPNEKLFF
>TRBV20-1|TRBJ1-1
CSARHTGNTEAFF
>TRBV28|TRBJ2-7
CASSLYGYEQYF
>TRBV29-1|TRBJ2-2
CSVSTGMNTGELFF
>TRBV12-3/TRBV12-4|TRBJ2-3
CASIPGLAGGTDTQYF
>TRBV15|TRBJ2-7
CATSASGRGYEQYF
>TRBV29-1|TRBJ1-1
CSVRDREPTEAFF
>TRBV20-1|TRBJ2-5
CSADGTYPNPETQYF
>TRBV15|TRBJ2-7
CATSRDVAAPSWQYF
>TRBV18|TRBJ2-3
CASSPPRAGGPRDTQYF
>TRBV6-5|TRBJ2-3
CASRPHVGTQYF
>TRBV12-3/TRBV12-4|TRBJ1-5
CASSLTSNQPQHF
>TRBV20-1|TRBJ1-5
CSARAPGTVDQPQHF
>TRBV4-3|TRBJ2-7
CASSQDDRNEQYF
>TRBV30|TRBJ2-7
CAWMNLYEQYF
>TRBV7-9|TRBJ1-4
CASSTIRQGGGSNEKLFF
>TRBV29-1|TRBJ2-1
CSVGRSAGTGNEQFF
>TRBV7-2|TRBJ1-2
CASSIRDSALGGYTF
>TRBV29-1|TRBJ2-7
CSVEVSGRYEQYF
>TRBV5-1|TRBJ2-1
CASSQGGRLAEQFF
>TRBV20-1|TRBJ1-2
CSALELNYGYTF
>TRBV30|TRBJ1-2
CAWTPGNYGYTF
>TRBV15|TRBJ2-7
CATSPGYRGPSYEQYF
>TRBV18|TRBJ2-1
CASSPPSGPTYNEQFF
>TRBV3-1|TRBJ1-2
CASSQEDRGYTF
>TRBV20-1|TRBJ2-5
CSVQLAGEETQYF
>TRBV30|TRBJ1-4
CAWGGQGAHATNEKLFF